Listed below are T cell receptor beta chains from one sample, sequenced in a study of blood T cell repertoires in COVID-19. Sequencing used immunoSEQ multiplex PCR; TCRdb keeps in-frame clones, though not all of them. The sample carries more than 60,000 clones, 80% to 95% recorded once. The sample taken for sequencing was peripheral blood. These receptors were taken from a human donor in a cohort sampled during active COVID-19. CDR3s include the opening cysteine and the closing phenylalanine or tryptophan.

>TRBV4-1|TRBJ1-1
CASSAKSGIPNTEAFF
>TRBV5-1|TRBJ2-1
CASSLVPGGYNEQFF
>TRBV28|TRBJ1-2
CASNPTGHYGYTF
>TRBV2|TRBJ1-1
CASSVTKRNMNTEAFF
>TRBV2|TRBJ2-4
CASSEIEAIQYF
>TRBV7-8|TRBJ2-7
CASSFPLSYEQYF
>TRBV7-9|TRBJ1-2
CASSLGGPYGYTF
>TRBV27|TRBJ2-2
CASSKLGGRGTGELFF
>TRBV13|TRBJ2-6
CASSLNLRVRGKSGANVLTF
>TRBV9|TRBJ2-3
CASSVGVGGSSTDTQYF
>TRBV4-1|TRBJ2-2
CASSQAPGELFF
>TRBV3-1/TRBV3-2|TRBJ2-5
CASSRSGEETQYF
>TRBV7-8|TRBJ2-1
CASSFGTSGEGYNEQFF